The 30 T cell receptor beta chains below all came from one sample that was sequenced in a study of blood T cell repertoires in COVID-19. The method was immunoSEQ multiplex PCR; TCRdb's version includes in-frame clones alone and lacks a portion of them. The data show approximately 220,000 clones, roughly 84% seen once. What was sequenced was PBMCs or T cells enriched from blood (not recorded which). All receptors derive from a woman aged 40 to 50 who had recovered from COVID-19.

The chain combines TRBV27 with TRBJ1-1, with D possibly matching TRBD1 (5 bases). The germline V gene has CDR1 MNHEY and CDR2 SMNVEV (reference sequence). This CDR3 is built from 13 residues. V was trimmed by 2 bases and J by 7 bases, leaving 11 bases between them. CDR3 nucleotide sequence: TGTGCCAGCAGTTTACGCGGGACGGTTGAAGCTTTCTTT. Amino acid sequence: CASSLRGTVEAFF.

The gene calls are TRBV29-1 and TRBJ2-1; TRBD1 matches at 7 bases. This CDR3 region has 13 residues. Per the germline V gene, CDR1 is SQVTM and CDR2 is ANQGSEA. The junction had 12 bases not matched to a gene; V was cut back by 7 bases and J by 9 bases. In nucleotides, the CDR3 is TGCAGCGCCACAGGGGAAAGTTCGATTGAGCAGTTCTTC. This gives the protein CSATGESSIEQFF.

V and J are TRBV27 and TRBJ1-5, with D perhaps matching TRBD1 (5 bases). The CDR3 runs 13 residues. CDR1 and CDR2 (germline): MNHEY, SMNVEV (reference sequence). Trimming removed 8 bases at V and 5 bases at J, with 13 bases between. CDR3 residues: CASSSRADQPQHF. CDR3 sequence (DNA): TGTGCCAGCTCGAGCAGGGCGGATCAGCCCCAGCATTTT.

V is TRBV30 and J is TRBJ1-2; weak D call: TRBD1 (6 bases). Between the trimmed V and J ends, which lost 0 bases and 2 bases, there was a span of 22 bases. This CDR3 region has 18 residues. The germline CDR1 and CDR2 sequences are GTSNPN and SVGIG (reference sequence). CDR3 in DNA: TGTGCCTGGAGTGTCCTTTCCTACGGGCCAGGGACAAACTATGGCTACACCTTC. Amino acids: CAWSVLSYGPGTNYGYTF.

CDR3 region: CASSLKGDSGSYEQYF. In DNA form, the CDR3 reads TGTGCCAGCAGCTTAAAAGGTGATAGCGGTTCCTACGAGCAGTACTTC. This sequence joins TRBV7-2 and TRBJ2-7; TRBD2 might be the D (6 bases). Trimming cost V 2 bases and J 1 base, with 15 bases left between them. CDR1 and CDR2 from the germline V gene are SGHTA and FQGNSA. The CDR3 contains 16 residues.

This chain joins TRBV10-3 and TRBJ1-3; tentatively, D is TRBD1 (5 bases). The CDR3 consists of 14 residues. CDR1 is ENHRY, CDR2 SYGVKD, per germline. V lost 2 bases and J 2 bases, leaving 7 bases between the germline ends. The CDR3 loop is CAISEPTAGNTIYF. The CDR3 coding sequence is TGTGCCATCAGTGAGCCGACAGCTGGAAACACCATATATTTT.

The CDR3, as DNA: TGTGCCAGCAGCCCCCCCGGACTAGCGGCTATAACCTACGAGCAGTACTTC. This translates into CASSPPGLAAITYEQYF. This chain connects TRBV7-9 to TRBJ2-7; the match to TRBD2 covers 10 bases. The CDR3 loop spans 17 amino acids. The junction had 12 bases not matched to a gene; V was cut back by 5 bases and J by 2 bases. The V gene's germline CDR1 is SEHNR and CDR2 FQNEAQ (reference sequence).

J is TRBJ1-1 and V is TRBV30, with 8 bases that match TRBD1. J gave up 3 bases and V 3 bases, and 0 bases lay outside the gene matches. Germline CDR1 is GTSNPN and CDR2 is SVGIG (reference sequence). The CDR3 is 12 amino acids. The CDR3 loop is CAWRDRDTEAFF. In nucleotides, the CDR3 is TGTGCCTGGAGGGACAGGGACACTGAAGCTTTCTTT.

V usage is TRBV7-2 and J usage is TRBJ1-1; TRBD1 matches 9 bases. Germline V gene sequence: CDR1 SGHTA, CDR2 FQGNSA. The ends lost 2 bases at V and 11 bases at J; junction bases unmatched: 6. The CDR3 is made up of 13 amino acids. The CDR3 protein is CASSLKDRGEAFF. CDR3 nucleotides: TGTGCCAGCAGCTTAAAGGACAGGGGAGAGGCTTTCTTT.

This chain connects TRBV28 to TRBJ1-5, with D hard to call. Trimming shortened V by 8 bases and J by 4 bases, and 9 bases separated the two germline ends. The CDR3 consists of 12 residues. Looked up from germline, CDR1 is MDHEN and CDR2 is SYDVKM. CDR3 sequence (DNA): TGTGCCAGCCTCTCCGGTAATCAGCCCCAGCATTTT. Its translation: CASLSGNQPQHF.

This chain uses TRBV15 with TRBJ2-7, with 9 bases matching TRBD2. Looked up from germline, CDR1 is LNHNV and CDR2 is YYDKDF (reference sequence). V trimming: 1 base; J trimming: 5 bases; junction bases outside the gene matches: 6. The CDR3 loop spans 15 amino acids. CDR3 bases: TGTGCCACCAGCAGAGCCCGAGGACTAGCGAACGAGCAGTACTTC. The encoded protein is CATSRARGLANEQYF.

As regards this clone: An end of the junction does not agree with germline; a read error may underlie this. The chain couples TRBV29-1 to TRBJ1-1; D is unclear. The CDR3 totals 11 residues. From germline, CDR1 is SQVTM and CDR2 ANQGSEA. The CDR3 DNA follows: TGCAGCGTTGCGGGGAAATCTTCAACCTCCTTT. Its protein product is CSVAGKSSTSF.

The J gene is TRBJ1-6, the V gene TRBV10-3, with D possibly TRBD1 on 5 matching bases. Germline CDR1 is ENHRY and CDR2 is SYGVKD. The CDR3 sequence is 16 residues long. Trimming cost V 5 bases and J 4 bases, with 15 bases left between them. DNA for the CDR3: TGTGCCATCAGTATGGGGGGGGAGCGATATAATTCACCCCTCCACTTT. This encodes CAISMGGERYNSPLHF.

This clone showed up just a few times. V gene TRBV15 combines with J gene TRBJ1-3; 7 nucleotides align to TRBD1. The CDR3 contains 13 residues. The V gene end was trimmed by 7 bases and the J gene end by 2 bases; junction bases not matched to a gene: 2. Germline V CDR1 and CDR2: LNHNV, YYDKDF (reference sequence). This CDR3 is CATTRGPGNTIYF. DNA of the CDR3: TGTGCCACCACTAGGGGGCCTGGAAACACCATATATTTT.

This sequence joins TRBV15 and TRBJ2-5, with TRBD2 matching 8 bases. The germline CDR1 and CDR2 sequences are LNHNV and YYDKDF (reference sequence). The V gene end was trimmed by 1 base and the J gene end by 5 bases; junction bases not matched to a gene: 12. This CDR3 has 17 amino acids. CDR3 nucleotide sequence: TGTGCCACCAGCAGAGGGGGTGGCGGGAGGACCGGGGAGACCCAGTACTTC. Its protein product is CATSRGGGGRTGETQYF.

V and J are TRBV28 and TRBJ1-5; no clear D. This CDR3 is built from 12 residues. Germline-derived CDR1 and CDR2 are MDHEN and SYDVKM. Deletions cut 10 bases from V and 6 bases from J, with 13 bases between. CDR3 sequence: CAIEDRSQPQHF. In DNA, the CDR3 is TGTGCCATCGAAGATCGGAGTCAGCCCCAGCATTTT.

The chain recombines TRBV27 with TRBJ2-7; 12 bases map to TRBD1. In germline, CDR1 is MNHEY, CDR2 SMNVEV (reference sequence). This CDR3 region has 14 residues. J gave up 6 bases and V 2 bases, and 2 bases lay outside the gene matches. The CDR3 sequence: CASSLGTGGAEQYF. CDR3 coding DNA: TGTGCCAGCAGTTTAGGGACAGGGGGCGCCGAGCAGTACTTC.

The chain carries TRBV2 and TRBJ1-6, with 7 bases aligning to TRBD1. The V and J ends lost 7 bases and 5 bases, in that order; junction bases with no gene match: 11. CDR3 length equals 16 residues. CDR1 is SNHLY, CDR2 FYNNEI, per germline. The CDR3 region is CASNYNPGQNNSPLHF. As DNA, the CDR3 is TGTGCCAGCAACTATAACCCGGGACAGAATAATTCACCCCTCCACTTT.

The chain employs TRBV27 and TRBJ2-7; TRBD2 aligns across 7 bases. CDR1 is MNHEY and CDR2 is SMNVEV in the germline V gene (reference sequence). J gave up 3 bases and V 8 bases, and 7 bases lay outside the gene matches. This CDR3 has 13 amino acids. The chain's CDR3 is CASGLTGGYEQYF. The CDR3 DNA follows: TGTGCCAGCGGTCTGACGGGGGGCTACGAGCAGTACTTC.

The J gene is TRBJ1-1, the V gene TRBV5-1, with D uncertain. Trimming removed 0 bases from V and 1 base from J, with 7 bases in between. CDR3 length: 14 amino acids. Germline CDR1 and CDR2: SGHRS and YFSETQ. The CDR3 nucleotides are TGCGCCAGCAGCTTGGAGACTGAGAACACTGAAGCTTTCTTT. Translating it yields CASSLETENTEAFF.

The genes are TRBV6-4 and TRBJ1-5, with 7 bases lining up with TRBD1. Germline CDR1 reads MRHNA; CDR2 reads SNTAGT. CDR3 size: 15 residues. The junction had 6 bases not matched to a gene; V was cut back by 4 bases and J by 3 bases. CDR3 DNA sequence: TGTGCCAGCAGTGCTCAGGACAGGAACAATCAGCCCCAGCATTTT. This codes for CASSAQDRNNQPQHF.

The chain joins TRBV28 to TRBJ2-5; a weak D match, TRBD2 (6 bases). V was clipped by 8 bases and J by 3 bases, with 10 bases between them. Germline CDR1 reads MDHEN; CDR2 reads SYDVKM. The CDR3 extends over 12 amino acids. The CDR3 region is CASRDWKETQYF. The CDR3 coding sequence is TGTGCCAGCCGGGACTGGAAAGAGACCCAGTACTTC. The full variable domain, with the rest looked up from reference TRBV28 and TRBJ2-5, is DVKVTQSSRYLVKRTGEKVFLECVQDMDHENMFWYRQDPGLGLRLIYFSYDVKMKEKGDIPEGYSVSREKKERFSLILESASTNQTSMYLCASRDWKETQYFGPGTRLLVL.

V usage is TRBV4-3 and J usage is TRBJ1-6; D may be TRBD1 (6 bases). The CDR3 runs to 14 residues. The V end lost 3 bases, the J end lost 8 bases, and 11 bases lay between the germline ends. Germline CDR1 reads LGHNA; CDR2 reads YSLEER. The CDR3 DNA is TGCGCCAGCAGCCACAGGGGAGTTGATTCACCCCTCCACTTT. This encodes CASSHRGVDSPLHF.

The chain joins TRBV6-2 or TRBV6-3 to TRBJ2-2; 8 nucleotides agree with TRBD2. The CDR3 sequence is 16 residues long. Germline V gene data show CDR1 as MNHEY and CDR2 as SVGEGT. V lost 2 bases and J lost 1; bases outside the gene matches: 3. The CDR3 nucleotides read TGTGCCAGCAGTTACGGCACTAGCGGGAACACCGGGGAGCTGTTTTTT. Translation: CASSYGTSGNTGELFF.

The chain carries TRBV27 and TRBJ1-2; 10 positions match TRBD1. With 5 bases clipped from V and 3 bases from J, the junction kept 9 bases outside the gene matches. The germline V gene has CDR1 MNHEY and CDR2 SMNVEV (reference sequence). The CDR3 length is 16 residues. The CDR3 bases are TGTGCCAGCAGTACGACAGGGGGCCCGGCTTACTATGGCTACACCTTC. It translates to CASSTTGGPAYYGYTF.

This clone was recorded a few times. The chain couples TRBV3-1 (or the pseudogene TRBV3-2) to TRBJ1-1; TRBD1 matches 10 bases. V shed 5 bases, J shed 10 bases, and the junction held 7 bases outside the gene matches. The CDR3 loop spans 13 amino acids. The germline CDR1 and CDR2 sequences are LGHDT and YNNKEL (reference sequence). As DNA, the CDR3 is TGTGCCAGCAGCAGAGACAGGGGGCAATTAGCTTTCTTT. The encoded protein is CASSRDRGQLAFF.

This chain connects TRBV29-1 to TRBJ2-7; maybe TRBD2 (7 bases). The V end was cut by 4 bases, the J end by 6 bases, with 16 bases between. The CDR3 is made up of 13 amino acids. CDR1 and CDR2 (germline): SQVTM, ANQGSEA. CDR3 sequence: CSVGQVRGGEQYF. CDR3 bases: TGCAGCGTTGGGCAAGTGAGGGGGGGCGAGCAGTACTTC.

CDR3 amino acids: CASSFATSYGVNGYTF. CDR3 DNA: TGTGCCAGCAGCTTTGCAACCTCCTACGGGGTGAATGGCTACACCTTC. The chain recombines TRBV7-2 with TRBJ1-2; D not resolved. Germline lookup yields CDR1 SGHTA and CDR2 FQGNSA. This CDR3 is built from 16 residues. The V end was cut by 3 bases, the J end by 6 bases, with 20 bases between.

The J gene is TRBJ2-1, the V gene TRBV7-2; 8 bases are shared with TRBD1. CDR3 length equals 15 residues. Germline values: CDR1 SGHTA, CDR2 FQGNSA. V was pared by 5 bases and J by 9 bases, with 12 bases of the junction left unmatched. Here the CDR3 DNA reads TGTGCCAGCAGCCCGGGACAGGTCCTTGCTGGTGAGCAGTTCTTC. It yields the protein CASSPGQVLAGEQFF.

The chain employs TRBV7-2 and TRBJ2-1, with 12 nucleotides matching TRBD2. The junction had 8 bases not matched to a gene; V was cut back by 5 bases and J by 9 bases. The CDR3 is 15 residues long. Germline-derived CDR1 and CDR2 are SGHTA and FQGNSA. CDR3 DNA sequence: TGTGCCAGCAGCCAAGGACTAGCGGGGAACGGTGAGCAGTTCTTC. Translation: CASSQGLAGNGEQFF.